This record covers a single T cell receptor (beta chain). Its antigen remains unidentified. V lost 5 bases and J 5 bases, leaving 13 bases between the germline ends. The CDR3 covers 13 residues. Germline CDR1 is SGHDT and CDR2 is YYEEEE. This sample is part of a study of T cell repertoires in cytomegalovirus infection. Overall study context: Recently identified HLA-C-restricted CMV epitopes were among the peptides used.

TCRdb re-called the reads with MiXCR, one entry per CDR3 protein. The repertoire includes fewer than 950,000 distinct CDR3 sequences, less than 35% of them detected once, and 9.5% to 15% sits in the top ten. Source: cultured CD8+ T cells from PBMCs, taken from culture after CMV antigen stimulation. The gene calls are TRBV5-6 and TRBJ1-2, with D uncertain. The receptor's source is a human donor in good health (CMV status not recorded). Some clones in this sample may be carry-over from other donors' samples. The CDR3 coding sequence is TGTGCCAGCAGTATTGCACAGCCGTATGGCTACACCTTC. This codes for CASSIAQPYGYTF.